The clone carrying this T cell receptor beta chain was seen more than once but under ten times. The antigen remains unidentified. The germline gives CDR1 LGHDT, CDR2 YNNKEL (reference sequence). The V and J ends lost 1 base and 4 bases respectively, with 14 bases between them. The CDR3 spans 15 residues. Ranging in age from about 6 to 100, the donors were healthy Caucasian individuals from Russia. Combining a sample-barcoded 5' primer with a J-beta primer mix, a second PCR ran for roughly 6 to 11 cycles. TCRdb redid the calling of the 5' RACE reads with MiXCR, one entry per CDR3 protein. Found here are around 1.5 million distinct CDR3 sequences, roughly 59% of them singletons; the top ten hold over 5.5%. This entry is derived from a study of blood T cells in healthy people across ages. For the study at large: T cells yielded about one barcoded beta molecule per two cells through template switching. Study outcomes and limitations: The unsorted PBMCs prevented any conclusive comparison of naive versus antigen-experienced cells. Higher naive T cell percentage went strongly together with higher TCR beta diversity.

This receptor was identified in a man between 18 and 35 years old in good health. This chain joins TRBV3-1 and TRBJ2-7; no clear D gene. Sequencing was carried out using blood. The CDR3 loop is CASSQVGRKGYEQYF. In DNA form, the CDR3 reads TGTGCCAGCAGCCAAGTTGGCAGGAAGGGATACGAGCAGTACTTC.